Presented here are 18 T cell receptor beta chains from one specimen sequenced in a study of cytomegalovirus exposure and HLA in healthy donors. PCR was performed using 60 Vbeta and 13 Jbeta primers. Assay: immunoSEQ multiplex PCR; the TCRdb copy retains only in-frame clones and omits some. Of over 100,000 clones in the sample, around 74% are singletons; the top ten hold 4% to 5.5%. Source material: PBMCs. Receptors originate from a man aged 25 to 45 in good health and CMV-seropositive.

As to this clone: Because the CDR3 is missing its conserved closing phenylalanine or tryptophan, this is likely a read error. It is unclear where the CDR3 begins or ends on the DNA, so no DNA is shown, and the CDR3 is as TCRdb lists it. The chain recombines TRBV29-1 with TRBJ1-1. Termini included, the CDR3 measures 13 amino acids. Germline CDR1 is SQVTM and CDR2 is ANQGSEA. CDR3 in amino acids: CSVGIQAGVGGPD.

DNA for the CDR3: TGTGCCAGCAGCAAAGTTGAGGGATTCGAGCAGTACTTC. Translating gives CASSKVEGFEQYF. The chain joins TRBV21-1 to TRBJ2-7; TRBD2 is the table's D call, not checked against the DNA. TRBV21-1 is an annotated pseudogene. This CDR3 comprises 13 residues.

The chain is built from TRBV7-2 and TRBJ2-7; D is unresolved. Per germline, CDR1 SGHTA and CDR2 FQGNSA. Trimming shortened V by 3 bases and J by 0 bases, and 6 bases separated the two germline ends. CDR3 size: 13 residues. CDR3 region: CASSLVSSYEQYF. For the CDR3, the DNA is TGTGCCAGCAGCTTGGTCAGCTCCTACGAGCAGTACTTC.

This rearrangement joins TRBV10-3 to TRBJ2-7; possibly TRBD2 for D (5 bases). Germline values: CDR1 ENHRY, CDR2 SYGVKD. With 6 bases removed from V and 7 bases from J, the gap between germline ends came to 10 bases. CDR3 size: 11 residues. The CDR3 sequence: CAIRDYSEQYF. CDR3 nucleotides: TGTGCCATCAGAGACTATTCGGAGCAGTACTTC.

The genes are TRBV30 and TRBJ1-6, with TRBD1 matching over 8 bases. Germline CDR1 GTSNPN, CDR2 SVGIG (reference sequence). The CDR3 has 15 residues. V was pared by 3 bases and J by 9 bases, with 10 bases of the junction left unmatched. CDR3 nucleotides: TGTGCCTGGAGGACCGGATCGGGACAGGCTTCACCCCTCCACTTT. Amino acid sequence: CAWRTGSGQASPLHF.

This clone was observed a handful of times. This sequence joins TRBV2 and TRBJ1-5; D not resolved. The CDR3 contains 12 residues. Trimming removed 2 bases from V and 7 bases from J, with 6 bases in between. From germline, CDR1 is SNHLY and CDR2 FYNNEI. CDR3 protein: CASSERFQPQHF. The CDR3 DNA follows: TGTGCCAGCAGTGAACGGTTCCAGCCCCAGCATTTT.

J is TRBJ2-1 and V is TRBV5-4; 9 bases are shared with TRBD1. Germline trimming cut 4 bases from V and 4 bases from J; bases unmatched to any gene: 6. Germline V gene data show CDR1 as SGHNT and CDR2 as YYREEE (reference sequence). The CDR3 consists of 15 residues. CDR3 sequence (DNA): TGTGCCAGCAGCCCGGACAGGGGAGGATACAATGAGCAGTTCTTC. Protein sequence: CASSPDRGGYNEQFF.

V and J are TRBV6-5 and TRBJ1-2, with 7 bases identical to TRBD1. After removal of 6 bases from V and 6 bases from J, the junction contained 13 bases not matched to a gene. This CDR3 comprises 15 residues. Germline values: CDR1 MNHEY, CDR2 SVGAGI. The CDR3 is CASSRFVTGVNGYTF. In nucleotides, the CDR3 is TGTGCCAGCAGCCGTTTTGTCACAGGGGTAAATGGCTACACCTTC.

Remarks on this clone: One end of the junction varies from germline; a read error may be responsible. This chain uses TRBV30 with TRBJ1-2, with 7 bases lining up with TRBD1. CDR3 size: 13 residues. Germline CDR1 and CDR2: GTSNPN and SVGIG (reference sequence). Here the CDR3 reads CAWVEGARYGYPF. The CDR3 nucleotides are TGTGCCTGGGTCGAGGGGGCCAGGTATGGCTACCCCTTC.

V and J are TRBV4-3 and TRBJ1-1, with unresolved D. The V and J ends lost 0 bases and 6 bases respectively, with 14 bases between them. The CDR3 contains 15 residues. The germline V gene has CDR1 LGHNA and CDR2 YSLEER. CDR3 sequence (DNA): TGCGCCAGCAGCCAAGATTCCGGAGTTCCCCCTGAAGCTTTCTTT. Translation gives CASSQDSGVPPEAFF.

This clone was seen a single time. The rearrangement uses TRBV2 and TRBJ2-1, with 8 bases fitting TRBD2. Germline-derived CDR1 and CDR2 are SNHLY and FYNNEI. J gave up 3 bases and V 2 bases, and 3 bases lay outside the gene matches. This CDR3 has 15 residues. CDR3 sequence: CASSEQLADYNEQFF. CDR3 in DNA: TGTGCCAGCAGTGAACAACTAGCGGACTACAATGAGCAGTTCTTC.

J is TRBJ2-7 and V is TRBV7-2; TRBD2 matches at 8 bases. The junction had 6 bases not matched to a gene; V was cut back by 2 bases and J by 6 bases. The length of the CDR3 is 14 residues. The germline V gene encodes CDR1 SGHTA and CDR2 FQGNSA. CDR3 sequence: CASSLRRGEGEQYF. The CDR3 nucleotides read TGTGCCAGCAGCTTACGGCGGGGGGAGGGCGAGCAGTACTTC.

The chain links TRBV9 to TRBJ1-3; D is unclear. Germline V lookup: CDR1 SGDLS, CDR2 YYNGEE. With 0 bases removed from V and 4 bases from J, the gap between germline ends came to 11 bases. The CDR3 contains 15 residues. The CDR3 sequence: CASSVGTGEGNTIYF. The CDR3 bases are TGTGCCAGCAGCGTAGGGACTGGAGAAGGAAACACCATATATTTT. Using reference TRBV9 and TRBJ1-3 for the parts outside the CDR3, the full variable domain is DSGVTQTPKHLITATGQRVTLRCSPRSGDLSVYWYQQSLDQGLQFLIQYYNGEERAKGNILERFSAQQFPDLHSELNLSSLELGDSALYFCASSVGTGEGNTIYFGEGSWLTVV.

The chain is built from TRBV6-1 and TRBJ2-5; the D gene is possibly TRBD1 (6 bases). V was shortened by 8 bases and J by 5 bases, with 18 bases between the two germline ends. Per germline, CDR1 MNHNS and CDR2 SASEGT. The CDR3 contains 14 residues. CDR3 coding DNA: TGTGCCAGCGGGGGCCTAGCCACGAGGGAGACCCAGTACTTC. This gives the protein CASGGLATRETQYF.

The V call is TRBV4-2, the J call TRBJ2-2; perhaps TRBD2 as D (5 bases). V lost 3 bases and J lost 3, with 14 bases in between. From germline, CDR1 is LGHNA and CDR2 YNFKEQ. The CDR3 totals 16 residues. The CDR3 is CASSQTFYGDTGELFF. The DNA for the CDR3 is TGTGCCAGCAGCCAGACCTTTTACGGGGACACCGGGGAGCTGTTTTTT.

The rearrangement joins TRBV5-1 to TRBJ1-2; D is undetermined. The V gene's germline CDR1 is SGHRS and CDR2 YFSETQ. The V end lost 3 bases, the J end lost 6 bases, and 12 bases lay between the germline ends. This CDR3 contains 13 residues. The CDR3 loop reads CASSSSEANGYTF. The CDR3 nucleotides read TGCGCCAGCAGCTCGTCAGAGGCGAATGGCTACACCTTC.

The chain combines TRBV5-1 with TRBJ2-3, with a tentative D call TRBD2 (7 bases). Germline V gives CDR1 SGHRS, CDR2 YFSETQ. The germline V and J ends were trimmed by 4 bases and 1 base, with 19 bases remaining between them. The CDR3 spans 17 residues. CDR3 sequence: CASSSTYGGARTDTQYF. The CDR3 DNA reads TGCGCCAGCAGCAGTACCTATGGGGGGGCGCGCACAGATACGCAGTATTTT.

This clone has only a few counts. This chain connects TRBV4-3 to TRBJ1-2, with D perhaps TRBD1 (5 bases). CDR1 is LGHNA, CDR2 YSLEER, per germline. V was cut by 5 bases and J by 6 bases, with 13 bases left in between. The CDR3 has 13 residues. Here the CDR3 reads CASSEGRGDGYTF. DNA for the CDR3: TGCGCCAGCAGCGAGGGGCGCGGGGATGGCTACACCTTC.